This TCR beta chain was identified during a study of shared clonotypes between healthy human individuals. Study-wide background: There were three CD4 naive, three CD4 memory, two CD8 naive and one CD8 memory plates per donor.

Generated by immunoSEQ multiplex PCR, the TCRdb table keeps only in-frame clones and is missing some. The sample has over a million clones; around 76% are singletons. Ten or more counts support this clone. The target antigen is unknown. CD4+ cells underwent separation, giving CD45RA+ naive and CD45RA-negative memory subsets. Study outcomes and limitations: For sorted subsets, rarefaction showed incomplete sequencing despite large depth. Non-shared clonotypes had lower generation probabilities than clonotypes shared by all four sorted-subset donors.

The V gene lost 4 bases and the J gene lost 4 bases, with 11 bases spanning the gap. The germline CDR1 and CDR2 sequences are SGDLS and YYNGEE. The CDR3 is 13 amino acids. The sample comprised memory CD4+ T cells sorted from blood. This sample's subset: CD45RA-negative fraction. V gene TRBV9 combines with J gene TRBJ1-1, with D perhaps TRBD1 (6 bases). The source of this sequence is a man aged 18 to 29 in good health. The CDR3, as DNA: TGTGCCAGCAGCCCAAAGGACAGCACTGAAGCTTTCTTT. It specifies CASSPKDSTEAFF.